The 11 T cell receptor beta chains in this list originate from one sample, sequenced in a study of T cell clones after liver transplantation. Clones were read by immunoSEQ multiplex PCR, and TCRdb kept only the in-frame ones, dropping some. There are around 78,000 clones in the sample; 75% to 90% occur only once, and 2.8% lies in the top ten. The sample was CD4+ T cells from blood, taken at the 22-month timepoint. These receptors all come from a human patient who received a liver transplant. Some T cells may originate from the graft donor.

The chain has TRBV6-4 and TRBJ2-2; D possibly corresponds to TRBD1 (6 bases). CDR1 and CDR2 (germline): MRHNA, SNTAGT. The CDR3 extends over 14 amino acids. V lost 6 bases to trimming and J lost 5 bases, with 13 bases between them. For the CDR3, the DNA is TGTGCCAGCAGACAGGGCTGGGGAACCGGGGAGCTGTTTTTT. This gives the protein CASRQGWGTGELFF.

This chain uses TRBV2 with TRBJ1-4; D is unresolved. Germline CDR1 SNHLY, CDR2 FYNNEI. This CDR3 is built from 16 residues. V gave up 7 bases and J gave up 5 bases, with 20 bases separating them. The CDR3 reads CASISGVPDLNEKLFF. CDR3 in DNA: TGTGCCAGCATAAGTGGTGTCCCGGACTTGAATGAAAAACTGTTTTTT.

The rearrangement joins TRBV21-1 to TRBJ2-6. TRBV21-1 is a pseudogene locus. The CDR3 covers 13 residues. CDR3 region: CANARSGANVLTF. The CDR3 DNA reads as TGTGCCAACGCTCGCTCTGGGGCCAACGTCCTGACTTTC.

The CDR3 loop reads CASSLSQGARGYTF. Here the CDR3 DNA reads TGTGCCAGCAGTTTATCTCAGGGGGCGCGTGGCTACACCTTC. This rearrangement joins TRBV28 to TRBJ1-2; 8 bases align to TRBD1. Germline values: CDR1 MDHEN, CDR2 SYDVKM. The CDR3 sequence is 14 residues long. V lost 1 base to trimming and J lost 7 bases; unmatched junction nucleotides: 5.

The J gene is TRBJ2-1, the V gene TRBV7-2, with a tentative D call TRBD2 (5 bases). The CDR3 totals 12 residues. The V end lost 8 bases, the J end lost 3 bases, and 8 bases lay between the germline ends. In germline, CDR1 is SGHTA, CDR2 FQGNSA. The CDR3 is CASGSRYNEQFF. In nucleotides, the CDR3 is TGTGCCAGCGGGAGTCGCTACAATGAGCAGTTCTTC.

This chain connects TRBV20-1 to TRBJ2-3; D gene ambiguous. The CDR3 loop spans 11 amino acids. Trimming shortened V by 4 bases and J by 4 bases, and 6 bases separated the two germline ends. Per germline, CDR1 DFQATT and CDR2 SNEGSKA (reference sequence). The CDR3 here is CSATLADTQYF. CDR3 bases: TGCAGTGCTACGTTAGCAGATACGCAGTATTTT.

About this clone itself: This sample also contains other DNA sequences that code for the same CDR3. The J gene is TRBJ1-3, the V gene TRBV9; possibly TRBD1 for D (5 bases). Between the trimmed V and J ends, which lost 3 bases and 4 bases, there was a span of 5 bases. The length of the CDR3 is 12 residues. Germline V gene sequence: CDR1 SGDLS, CDR2 YYNGEE. The chain's CDR3 is CASSGQGNTIYF. CDR3 sequence (DNA): TGTGCCAGCAGCGGACAGGGAAACACCATATATTTT. The complete variable domain, with remaining parts taken from reference TRBV9 and TRBJ1-3, reads DSGVTQTPKHLITATGQRVTLRCSPRSGDLSVYWYQQSLDQGLQFLIQYYNGEERAKGNILERFSAQQFPDLHSELNLSSLELGDSALYFCASSGQGNTIYFGEGSWLTVV.

In this sample, this clone turned up once. This rearrangement joins TRBV5-4 to TRBJ2-7; D unresolved. Germline CDR1 and CDR2: SGHNT and YYREEE (reference sequence). V was trimmed by 4 bases and J by 0 bases, leaving 8 bases between them. The CDR3 is made up of 13 amino acids. CDR3 bases: TGTGCCAGCAGCGCCTCGGTCTCCTACGAGCAGTACTTC. Translated, it gives CASSASVSYEQYF.

The sample holds a few counts of this clone. The chain recombines TRBV7-2 with TRBJ2-5, with 8 bases that match TRBD2. The V gene's germline CDR1 is SGHTA and CDR2 FQGNSA. Trimming cost V 1 base and J 3 bases; bases outside gene matches: 10. The CDR3 runs to 17 residues. The CDR3, as DNA: TGTGCCAGCAGCTTAGGAGGAAGCGGGGGAGCTAAAGAGACCCAGTACTTC. Encoded protein: CASSLGGSGGAKETQYF.

This chain uses TRBV29-1 with TRBJ1-5, with D tentatively TRBD1 (6 bases). V shed 6 bases and J shed 4 bases, with 13 bases lying between them. Germline values: CDR1 SQVTM, CDR2 ANQGSEA. The CDR3 contains 13 residues. In nucleotides, the CDR3 is TGCAGCGTCGCGGACAGTAATAATCAGCCCCAGCATTTT. It translates to CSVADSNNQPQHF.

The chain recombines TRBV9 with TRBJ2-5, with D possibly TRBD1 on 5 matching bases. Germline V gives CDR1 SGDLS, CDR2 YYNGEE. V was cut by 4 bases and J by 0 bases, with 10 bases left in between. This CDR3 spans 14 amino acids. CDR3 sequence reads: CASSLDSYQETQYF. The CDR3 DNA reads as TGTGCCAGCAGCCTCGACAGTTACCAAGAGACCCAGTACTTC.